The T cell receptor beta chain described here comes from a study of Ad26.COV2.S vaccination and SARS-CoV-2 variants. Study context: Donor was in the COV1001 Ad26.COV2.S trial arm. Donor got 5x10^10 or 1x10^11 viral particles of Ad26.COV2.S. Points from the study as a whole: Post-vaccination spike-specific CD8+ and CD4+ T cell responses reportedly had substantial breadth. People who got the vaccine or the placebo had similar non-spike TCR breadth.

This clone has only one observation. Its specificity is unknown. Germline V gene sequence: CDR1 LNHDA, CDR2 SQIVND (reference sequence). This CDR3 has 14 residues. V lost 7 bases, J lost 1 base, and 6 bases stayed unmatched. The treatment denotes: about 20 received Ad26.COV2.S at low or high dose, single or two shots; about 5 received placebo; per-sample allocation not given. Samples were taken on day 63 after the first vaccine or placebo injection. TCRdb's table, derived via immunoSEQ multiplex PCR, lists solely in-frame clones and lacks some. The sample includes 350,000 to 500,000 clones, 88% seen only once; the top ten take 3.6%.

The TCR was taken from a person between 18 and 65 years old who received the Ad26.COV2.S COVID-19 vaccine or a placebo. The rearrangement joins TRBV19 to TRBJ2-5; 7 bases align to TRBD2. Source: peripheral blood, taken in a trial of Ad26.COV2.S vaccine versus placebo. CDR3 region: CASNQRGVQETQYF. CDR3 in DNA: TGTGCCAGTAACCAACGGGGGGTCCAAGAGACCCAGTACTTC.